The 12 T cell receptor beta chains given below trace back to one sample, sequenced in a study of cytomegalovirus exposure and HLA in healthy donors. Primers included in the PCR were 60 Vbeta and 13 Jbeta primers. The table came from immunoSEQ multiplex PCR; TCRdb's copy has only in-frame clones and leaves some out. Seen here are 100,000 to 150,000 clones, 78% observed once, and the top ten hold around 3.6%. Sequencing was performed on PBMCs. The source is a man between 35 and 55 years old in good health and CMV-seronegative.

The rearrangement joins TRBV11-2 to TRBJ2-5; tentatively, D is TRBD1 (6 bases). Germline V gene lookup returns CDR1 SGHAT and CDR2 FQNNGV. The V gene lost 1 base and the J gene lost 5 bases, with 8 bases spanning the gap. This CDR3 has 13 residues. The chain's CDR3 is CASSLVRGETQYF. The CDR3 nucleotides read TGTGCCAGCAGCTTAGTGAGGGGGGAGACCCAGTACTTC.

CDR3 coding DNA: TGTGCCAGCGAACAGGGTTGGACTGAAGCTTTCTTT. Its protein product is CASEQGWTEAFF. This chain joins TRBV7-9 and TRBJ1-1, with D possibly TRBD1 on 6 matching bases. The CDR3 is 12 residues long. Germline lookup yields CDR1 SEHNR and CDR2 FQNEAQ (reference sequence). V lost 8 bases, J lost 5 bases, and 12 bases lay in between.

This clone is a singleton in its sample. The V call is TRBV9, the J call TRBJ1-6; 9 bases agree with TRBD1. The CDR3 extends over 15 amino acids. Germline V gene lookup returns CDR1 SGDLS and CDR2 YYNGEE. V lost 0 bases and J lost 6; bases outside the gene matches: 1. The CDR3 reads CASSVEGQGNSPLHF. CDR3 in DNA: TGTGCCAGCAGCGTAGAGGGACAGGGTAATTCACCCCTCCACTTT.

The genes are TRBV9 and TRBJ2-7; 8 bases are a match to TRBD1. V dropped 3 bases and J dropped 2; count of bases not matched to a gene: 7. In germline, CDR1 is SGDLS, CDR2 YYNGEE. CDR3 length: 15 amino acids. Written as DNA, the CDR3 is TGTGCCAGCAGCGGGGGGACAGGTCCAGCCTACGAGCAGTACTTC. Translating it yields CASSGGTGPAYEQYF. Full variable domain (rest looked up from reference TRBV9 and TRBJ2-7): DSGVTQTPKHLITATGQRVTLRCSPRSGDLSVYWYQQSLDQGLQFLIQYYNGEERAKGNILERFSAQQFPDLHSELNLSSLELGDSALYFCASSGGTGPAYEQYFGPGTRLTVT.

This clone was seen more than once but under ten times. The rearrangement uses TRBV6-1 and TRBJ1-1, with 9 bases lining up with TRBD1. CDR3 length equals 15 residues. Looked up from germline, CDR1 is MNHNS and CDR2 is SASEGT. With 10 bases clipped from V and 1 base from J, the junction kept 10 bases outside the gene matches. CDR3 DNA: TGTGCCAACAAATTCCCGGGACAGGGGAACACTGAAGCTTTCTTT. This encodes CANKFPGQGNTEAFF.

The V and J genes are TRBV6-5 and TRBJ1-2, with TRBD1 as a possible D gene (6 bases). Trimming left V 6 bases short and J 8 bases short, with 16 bases between. Germline CDR1 is MNHEY and CDR2 is SVGAGI. The CDR3 is 13 residues long. The CDR3 region is CASRPPGAGGYTF. CDR3 bases: TGTGCCAGCAGACCCCCAGGGGCAGGCGGCTACACCTTC.

The chain uses TRBV5-1 and TRBJ1-6, with 9 bases matching TRBD1. The germline V gene encodes CDR1 SGHRS and CDR2 YFSETQ. The CDR3 extends over 14 amino acids. J gave up 5 bases and V 4 bases, and 1 base lay outside the gene matches. Written as DNA, the CDR3 is TGCGCCAGCAGCCGGACAGGGGATAATTCACCCCTCCACTTT. It translates to CASSRTGDNSPLHF.

The chain employs TRBV7-8 and TRBJ2-7; 10 nucleotides line up with TRBD1. The CDR3 consists of 16 residues. Trimming removed 1 base from V and 6 bases from J; junction bases left unmatched: 9. Germline V gene lookup returns CDR1 SGHVS and CDR2 FQNEAQ. The CDR3 protein is CASSLDRDRGTPEQYF. The CDR3 DNA is TGTGCCAGCAGCTTAGACCGGGACAGGGGAACTCCCGAGCAGTACTTC. The complete variable domain, with remaining parts taken from reference TRBV7-8 and TRBJ2-7, reads GAGVSQSPRYKVAKRGQDVALRCDPISGHVSLFWYQQALGQGPEFLTYFQNEAQLDKSGLPSDRFFAERPEGSVSTLKIQRTQQEDSAVYLCASSLDRDRGTPEQYFGPGTRLTVT.

The V call is TRBV7-9, the J call TRBJ2-2; a possible D gene is TRBD2 (5 bases). The CDR3 extends over 15 amino acids. V gave up 5 bases and J gave up 0 bases, with 10 bases separating them. Germline V gene lookup returns CDR1 SEHNR and CDR2 FQNEAQ (reference sequence). The CDR3 sequence: CASSRPGTNTGELFF. The DNA for the CDR3 is TGTGCCAGCAGCCGACCCGGGACGAACACCGGGGAGCTGTTTTTT.

The chain combines TRBV19 with TRBJ2-7; a possible D gene is TRBD2 (7 bases). This CDR3 contains 13 residues. The V and J ends lost 6 bases and 3 bases respectively, with 12 bases between them. CDR1 is LNHDA and CDR2 is SQIVND in the germline V gene (reference sequence). CDR3 sequence: CASSPGGIYEQYF. CDR3 bases: TGTGCCAGTAGCCCGGGGGGCATCTACGAGCAGTACTTC.

J is TRBJ2-1 and V is TRBV7-2; D may be TRBD2 (5 bases). The CDR3 sequence is 14 residues long. The V end lost 5 bases, the J end lost 5 bases, and 13 bases lay between the germline ends. From germline, CDR1 is SGHTA and CDR2 FQGNSA. The chain's CDR3 is CASSPEALNNEQFF. CDR3 nucleotides: TGTGCCAGCAGCCCGGAGGCGCTAAACAATGAGCAGTTCTTC.

V and J are TRBV18 and TRBJ2-5; D perhaps matches TRBD2 (6 bases). V lost 1 base, J lost 4 bases, and 13 bases lay in between. The CDR3 runs to 15 residues. Germline V CDR1 and CDR2: KGHSH, LQKENI. CDR3 bases: TGTGCCAGCTCACCACTCTTGGGGGGAGGAGAGACCCAGTACTTC. This sequence encodes CASSPLLGGGETQYF.